This T cell receptor (beta chain) stems from a study of beta chain features in type 1 diabetes. On this clone itself: Its antigen is unidentified.

What was sequenced were expressed TCRB transcripts, since all of the isolated RNA had been reverse transcribed. Generated by immunoSEQ multiplex PCR, the TCRdb table keeps only in-frame clones and is missing some. The table lists roughly 350,000 clones, about 10% of them singletons. The CDR3 runs 18 residues. Notes on the study in general: Shortening of TCRB CDR3s, moderate but significant, appeared in all four CD4+ subsets of Type 1 diabetes patients. Within the patient group, naive, central memory and Treg TCRB repertoires appeared more similar to each other than within healthy donors.

The sequence came from a man aged 25-45 years with type 1 diabetes. V gene TRBV21-1 combines with J gene TRBJ2-7. TRBV21-1 has pseudogene status. The sample consisted of central memory CD4+ T cells from blood. The CDR3 nucleotides read TGTGCCAGCAGCAAACAATACCGGGACCCTCGTCCTAGCTACGAGCAGTACTTC. Translating gives CASSKQYRDPRPSYEQYF.